This T cell receptor beta chain was observed in a study of blood T cell repertoires in COVID-19 (dated by TCRdb to the early 2020s). Study-level background: Samples covering the acute and convalescent phases of COVID-19 were provided by collaborators in the United States, Italy and Spain. The repertoires were made available in a free public database intended to serve as a resource for research on the immune response to SARS-CoV-2. The dataset comprised deeply sampled blood TCRbeta repertoires from subjects exposed to, actively infected with, or recovered from COVID-19. Samples were obtained from the ongoing ImmuneRACE study (first 160 participants) and from about 1,300 subjects provided by 6 global collaborators. The material from the prospective study consisted of cDNA or gDNA derived from T cells, B-cell-depleted T cells, or PBMCs. Where HLA class I and class II types were available, the types were taken from metadata supplied by the sample provider, not from assay-based typing. The sample metadata nearly always contained a de-identified subject ID, COVID-19 status, age in years and sex.

Participants in the prospective study were aged roughly 18 to 100 years, lived in about two dozen United States geographic areas, and enrolled through a virtual design. In the prospective study, participants were assigned to cohorts based on the clinical history participants reported in a screening survey and a study questionnaire. Mobile phlebotomists in the prospective study collected whole blood, serum and a nasopharyngeal or oropharyngeal swab from every participant. Prospective study participants could optionally give additional blood draws and questionnaires over an approximately two-month period. Before DNA extraction, blood samples from the prospective study were shipped at room temperature or frozen. V and J are truncated by 3 bases and 3 bases respectively, leaving an intervening sequence of 15 bases. From cysteine to phenylalanine, the CDR3 is 16 amino acids long. Here the CDR3 DNA is all that survives: 48 bases in frame from base 1. Sequences LNHDA (CDR1) and SQIVND (CDR2) are obtained from the germline V gene (reference sequence).

TCRbeta CDR3 regions were amplified from genomic DNA using the immunoSEQ Assay, a bias-controlled multiplex PCR. In the source study's methods: Within the assay, amplification of reference gene primers was used to estimate how many nucleated cells each sample contained. To quantify the absolute abundance of each unique TCRbeta CDR3 rearrangement, sequence reads were collapsed and filtered. For each sample, productive Simpson clonality was calculated as the square root of Simpson's diversity index across productive rearrangements. As stored in TCRdb, this immuneACCESS dataset retains in-frame rearrangements with V and J assigned. A fraction of the clones does not appear; measured against another copy, unresolved V genes explain less than half of the discrepancy, and the remainder lacks a known reason. The V and J calls and clone size are taken from that table; D and trimming were inferred from the DNA. For this sample the table gives some 200,000 clones, of which approximately 86% were detected only once. 10% of the sample belongs to the ten largest clones.

Overall study results and their limits: How much clinical and demographic metadata was included differed by source and by participant, and the metadata was provided uncurated.

Note on this clone: The specificity of this receptor is unknown. No qualities accompany the bases; no much larger clone lies one base away.

The sequence came from a man aged 18 to 29 with acute COVID-19. Sequenced: PBMCs or T cells enriched from blood (not recorded which). The rearranged chain carries TRBV19 and TRBJ2-1; TRBD2 might be the D gene, on 6 matching bases. The CDR3 protein: CASSMQEGLIYNEQFF. The nucleotide sequence is given as TGTGCCAGTAGTATGCAGGAGGGCCTGATCTACAATGAGCAGTTCTTC.